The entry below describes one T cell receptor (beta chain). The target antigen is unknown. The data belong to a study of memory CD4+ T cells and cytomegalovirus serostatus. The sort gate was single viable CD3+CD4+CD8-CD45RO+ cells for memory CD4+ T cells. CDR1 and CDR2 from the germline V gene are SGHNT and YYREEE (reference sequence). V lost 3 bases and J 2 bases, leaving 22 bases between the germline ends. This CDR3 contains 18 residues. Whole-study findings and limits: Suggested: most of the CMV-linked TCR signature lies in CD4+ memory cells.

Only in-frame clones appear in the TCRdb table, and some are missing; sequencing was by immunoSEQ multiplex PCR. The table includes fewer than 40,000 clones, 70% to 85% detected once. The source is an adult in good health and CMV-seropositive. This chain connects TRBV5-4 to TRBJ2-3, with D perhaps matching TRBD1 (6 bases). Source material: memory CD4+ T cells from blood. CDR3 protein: CASSSALPGTMNTDTQYF. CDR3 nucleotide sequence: TGTGCCAGCAGCTCGGCACTTCCCGGGACAATGAACACAGATACGCAGTATTTT.